The 20 T cell receptor beta chains below all came from one sample that was sequenced in a study of CD8+ T cells in alopecia areata (dated by TCRdb to 2017 to 2018). The time point label corresponds to: baseline before oral tofacitinib. Library method: the immunoSEQ multiplex PCR assay. To provide template for TCR sequencing, every sample had RNA extracted and reverse transcribed into cDNA. The source is immuneACCESS, and TCRdb retained only in-frame sequences with V and J called. Part of the clones is not carried over; for the studies checked, unresolved V genes explain less than half of this, and the remainder is unexplained. The sample table contains 150,000 or so clones; only one count was recorded for over 80% of them. The biggest ten clones account for about 14% of the sample. The material was CD8+ T cells sorted from blood, obtained at week 0. The source of these receptors is a human donor with alopecia areata.

The chain has TRBV11-2 and TRBJ1-1, with unresolved D. Trimming cost V 3 bases and J 4 bases, with 9 bases left between them. The V gene's germline CDR1 is SGHAT and CDR2 FQNNGV. This CDR3 has 13 amino acids. CDR3 coding DNA: TGTGCCAGCAGCTTGGGTCGAGGCACTGAAGCTTTCTTT. The encoded protein is CASSLGRGTEAFF.

The genes are TRBV11-2 and TRBJ2-7; D is unclear. V lost 5 bases and J lost 4, with 18 bases in between. CDR3 length: 15 amino acids. Germline V gene lookup returns CDR1 SGHAT and CDR2 FQNNGV. CDR3 sequence: CASSRPFVAVYEQYF. For the CDR3, the DNA is TGTGCCAGCAGCCGACCTTTTGTGGCCGTTTACGAGCAGTACTTC.

V and J are TRBV9 and TRBJ2-3, with D maybe TRBD1 (5 bases). In germline, CDR1 is SGDLS, CDR2 YYNGEE. The CDR3 length is 15 residues. Trimming took 3 bases from V and 0 from J, leaving 11 bases between them. CDR3 bases: TGTGCCAGCAGCGCGCAACAGGCTAGCACAGATACGCAGTATTTT. The encoded protein is CASSAQQASTDTQYF.

This clone appeared a few times. The V gene is TRBV29-1, the J gene TRBJ2-1; TRBD2 agrees at 15 bases. Germline loops: CDR1 SQVTM, CDR2 ANQGSEA. J was trimmed by 3 bases and V by 1 base; bases with no gene match: 13. CDR3 length: 20 amino acids. The CDR3 DNA is TGCAGCGTTGAAGGGCTACTACGGACTAGCGGGGGGGCCGGCTACAATGAGCAGTTCTTC. It is translated as CSVEGLLRTSGGAGYNEQFF.

Written as DNA, the CDR3 is TGTGCCAGTACTCTAGCGGGGGGTGATGCTGAGCAGTTCTTC. Amino acids: CASTLAGGDAEQFF. The chain uses TRBV19 and TRBJ2-1; TRBD2 aligns across 11 bases. The ends lost 7 bases at V and 9 bases at J; junction bases unmatched: 8. Per the germline V gene, CDR1 is LNHDA and CDR2 is SQIVND (reference sequence). This CDR3 is built from 14 residues.

This chain joins TRBV10-3 and TRBJ2-1; 10 bases match TRBD2. This CDR3 has 17 residues. The germline CDR1 and CDR2 sequences are ENHRY and SYGVKD. Trimming took 4 bases from V and 8 from J; bases not matched to a gene: 14. In DNA, the CDR3 is TGTGCCATCAGTGGTCGAAATTATAAGGGGACTAGCGATGAGCAGTTCTTC. Its protein product is CAISGRNYKGTSDEQFF.

This rearrangement joins TRBV29-1 to TRBJ2-7, with TRBD1 identical over 8 bases. CDR1 is SQVTM, CDR2 ANQGSEA, per germline. This CDR3 spans 16 amino acids. V lost 1 base and J lost 7; bases outside the gene matches: 15. This CDR3 reads CSVEGSSGTGGWEQYF. The CDR3 bases are TGCAGCGTTGAAGGATCCTCCGGGACAGGCGGTTGGGAGCAGTACTTC.

V gene TRBV2 combines with J gene TRBJ2-3, with TRBD2 matching 15 bases. Trimming took 11 bases from V and 3 from J; bases not matched to a gene: 12. Germline CDR1 and CDR2: SNHLY and FYNNEI. This CDR3 region has 17 residues. CDR3 loop: CARRGLAGGPGTDTQYF. CDR3 sequence (DNA): TGTGCCCGAAGAGGACTAGCGGGAGGGCCGGGGACAGATACGCAGTATTTT.

The chain couples TRBV29-1 to TRBJ2-5; perhaps TRBD1 as D (6 bases). This CDR3 is built from 14 residues. In germline, CDR1 is SQVTM, CDR2 ANQGSEA. Trimming took 0 bases from V and 4 from J, leaving 12 bases between them. The CDR3 spells CSVEDPRGSETQYF. The CDR3 bases are TGCAGCGTTGAAGACCCCAGGGGATCAGAGACCCAGTACTTC.

DNA for the CDR3: TGTGCCAGCAGCTCCCCCACGGGGTCAGCAAATCAGCCCCAGCATTTT. Encoded protein: CASSSPTGSANQPQHF. V gene TRBV11-3 combines with J gene TRBJ1-5, with D uncertain. CDR1 SGHNT and CDR2 YENEEA come from the germline V gene. Trimming left V 4 bases short and J 4 bases short, with 17 bases between. The CDR3 loop spans 16 amino acids. The full variable domain, rest sourced from reference TRBV11-3 and TRBJ1-5, is EAGVVQSPRYKIIEKKQPVAFWCNPISGHNTLYWYLQNLGQGPELLIRYENEEAVDDSQLPKDRFSAERLKGVDSTLKIQPAELGDSAVYLCASSSPTGSANQPQHFGDGTRLSIL.

V usage is TRBV4-1 and J usage is TRBJ2-2; the D is unclear. In germline, CDR1 is MGHRA, CDR2 YSYEKL. Trimming shortened V by 0 bases and J by 3 bases, and 17 bases separated the two germline ends. The CDR3 is 18 amino acids. This CDR3 is CASSQDETSRLYTGELFF. The DNA of the CDR3 is TGCGCCAGCAGCCAAGATGAAACTTCGAGACTTTACACCGGGGAGCTGTTTTTT.

This clone came up once. The V gene is TRBV5-4, the J gene TRBJ2-5, with D maybe TRBD2 (6 bases). Trimming pared 4 bases from V and 1 base from J, leaving 23 bases between. The germline CDR1 and CDR2 sequences are SGHNT and YYREEE (reference sequence). The length of the CDR3 is 18 residues. The CDR3 DNA is TGTGCCAGCAGCGCCCGGGACTTTCGAACAAGGCCCCAAGAGACCCAGTACTTC. This codes for CASSARDFRTRPQETQYF.

The J gene is TRBJ2-3, the V gene TRBV23-1; 10 bases are shared with TRBD1. TRBV23-1 is filed as an ORF, its function uncertain. The CDR3 has 14 residues. The V and J ends lost 7 bases and 3 bases, in that order; junction bases with no gene match: 4. DNA for the CDR3: TGCGCCAGCATAGGACAGGGGGTAACAGATACGCAGTATTTT. Translating gives CASIGQGVTDTQYF.

This clone was seen once. The chain employs TRBV29-1 and TRBJ2-3; TRBD1 matches 10 bases. Losses at the gene ends were 6 bases for V and 4 bases for J; bases not matched to a gene: 10. This CDR3 has 15 residues. The germline V gene encodes CDR1 SQVTM and CDR2 ANQGSEA. CDR3 DNA: TGCAGCGTGGCGACCGGGACAGGGGCCGCAGATACGCAGTATTTT. This sequence encodes CSVATGTGAADTQYF.

The J gene is TRBJ2-3, the V gene TRBV9; no clear D gene. The germline CDR1 and CDR2 sequences are SGDLS and YYNGEE. The V and J ends lost 3 bases and 5 bases respectively, with 7 bases between them. The CDR3 extends over 12 amino acids. CDR3 DNA: TGTGCCAGCAGCGAGAGTGGAGATACGCAGTATTTT. As protein: CASSESGDTQYF.

The rearrangement links TRBV19 to TRBJ2-7, with 10 bases lining up with TRBD2. Germline-derived CDR1 and CDR2 are LNHDA and SQIVND (reference sequence). V lost 5 bases and J lost 4; bases outside the gene matches: 5. The CDR3 has 14 amino acids. The CDR3 bases are TGTGCCAGTAGTCCTCTAGCGGGAGATTACGAGCAGTACTTC. It is translated as CASSPLAGDYEQYF.

V is TRBV9 and J is TRBJ2-1; D could derive from TRBD1 or TRBD2 (5 bases each). Looked up from germline, CDR1 is SGDLS and CDR2 is YYNGEE. The V gene lost 3 bases and the J gene lost 0 bases, with 13 bases spanning the gap. The CDR3 has 16 residues. The CDR3 region has the DNA TGTGCCAGCAGCGGCCTTCAGAGGGGCTCCTACAATGAGCAGTTCTTC. Amino acid sequence: CASSGLQRGSYNEQFF. Filled out from reference TRBV9 and TRBJ2-1, the complete variable domain reads DSGVTQTPKHLITATGQRVTLRCSPRSGDLSVYWYQQSLDQGLQFLIQYYNGEERAKGNILERFSAQQFPDLHSELNLSSLELGDSALYFCASSGLQRGSYNEQFFGPGTRLTVL.

The rearrangement joins TRBV19 to TRBJ1-5; 8 bases are shared with TRBD1. This CDR3 contains 17 residues. The V segment lost 6 bases and the J segment 2 bases; nucleotides outside the gene matches: 12. Looked up from germline, CDR1 is LNHDA and CDR2 is SQIVND (reference sequence). CDR3 in DNA: TGTGCCAGTAGAGGGTCCGACAGGGGCTGGGGCAATCAGCCCCAGCATTTT. Its translation: CASRGSDRGWGNQPQHF.

This chain connects TRBV29-1 to TRBJ2-7; D is possibly TRBD1 (6 bases). This CDR3 has 16 amino acids. Germline lookup yields CDR1 SQVTM and CDR2 ANQGSEA. Trimming took off 0 bases at V and 2 bases at J, with 17 bases between the two ends. This chain's CDR3 is CSVEDRVQGIAYEQYF. The CDR3 DNA is TGCAGCGTTGAAGATCGTGTACAGGGTATCGCCTACGAGCAGTACTTC.

The V and J genes are TRBV2 and TRBJ2-5; 8 nucleotides match TRBD1. V lost 3 bases, J lost 3 bases, and 6 bases stayed unmatched. CDR1 is SNHLY and CDR2 is FYNNEI in the germline V gene. The CDR3 runs 15 residues. The CDR3 coding sequence is TGTGCCAGCAGTGAGGGGACAGGCAGGGAAGAGACCCAGTACTTC. Amino acid sequence: CASSEGTGREETQYF.